Below, 23 T cell receptor beta chains from the same sample are listed, as sequenced in a study of metastatic and nonmetastatic thyroid tumors (dated by TCRdb to about 2020). No patient had received any treatment before thyroid surgery. Library construction relied on PCR. Sequencing instrument: Illumina HiSeq 4000. TCRdb's own reprocessing of the public reads used fastp at Q25 and MiXCR and kept productive beta chains. The sample includes 7,500 to 9,000 clones, with 20% to 25% observed a single time. 26% of the sample rests with the top ten. The source material was tumor tissue. All receptors derive from a female donor with papillary thyroid cancer or a benign thyroid nodule (not recorded which). Some clones in this sample may be carry-over from other donors' samples.

This clone was seen only a few times. V usage is TRBV7-6 and J usage is TRBJ2-1; TRBD2 aligns across 11 bases. V lost 1 base and J lost 0; bases outside the gene matches: 5. The CDR3 consists of 18 residues. Germline-derived CDR1 and CDR2 are SGHVS and FNYEAQ. The CDR3 region is CASSLGTSGGSSYNEQFF. CDR3 coding DNA: TGTGCCAGCAGCTTAGGCACTAGCGGGGGTAGCTCCTACAATGAGCAGTTCTTC. Supplemented by reference TRBV7-6 and TRBJ2-1, the full variable domain reads GAGVSQSPRYKVTKRGQDVALRCDPISGHVSLYWYRQALGQGPEFLTYFNYEAQQDKSGLPNDRFSAERPEGSISTLTIQRTEQRDSAMYRCASSLGTSGGSSYNEQFFGPGTRLTVL.

The sample holds many counts of this clone. The missing conserved phenylalanine or tryptophan at the end of this CDR3 makes a read error likely. The chain employs TRBV27 and TRBJ1-1, with 8 bases matching TRBD1. The trim removed 6 bases at V and 1 base at J, leaving 4 bases unmatched. Germline V lookup: CDR1 MNHEY, CDR2 SMNVEV (reference sequence). This CDR3 has 14 residues. The CDR3 loop reads CASSYRGKNTEAFS. CDR3 bases: TGTGCCAGCAGCTACAGGGGGAAGAACACTGAAGCTTTCTCT.

This chain links TRBV2 with TRBJ2-2; the match to TRBD2 covers 10 bases. Germline loops: CDR1 SNHLY, CDR2 FYNNEI. The junction had 5 bases not matched to a gene; V was cut back by 6 bases and J by 7 bases. The CDR3 is 14 residues long. Here the CDR3 DNA reads TGTGCCAGCAGCGGACTAGCGGAGGGCGGGGAGCTGTTTTTT. As protein: CASSGLAEGGELFF.

This clone was observed many times. The V gene is TRBV2, the J gene TRBJ2-3; TRBD1 matches at 8 bases. CDR1 SNHLY and CDR2 FYNNEI come from the germline V gene. The V and J ends lost 6 bases and 3 bases, in that order; junction bases with no gene match: 11. This CDR3 spans 16 amino acids. CDR3 sequence reads: CASRVGRTGRTDTQYF. The CDR3 DNA follows: TGTGCCAGCAGAGTGGGAAGGACAGGGCGAACAGATACGCAGTATTTT.

This clone was seen more than once but under ten times. The chain combines TRBV6-5 with TRBJ2-7, with D unclear. The CDR3 has 14 residues. CDR1 MNHEY and CDR2 SVGAGI come from the germline V gene. V lost 4 bases and J lost 3, with 13 bases in between. The CDR3 reads CASSSTTPNYEQYF. The DNA of the CDR3 is TGTGCCAGCAGTTCCACGACACCAAACTACGAGCAGTACTTC.

The chain uses TRBV7-2 and TRBJ2-3; 12 nucleotides agree with TRBD2. The germline gives CDR1 SGHTA, CDR2 FQGNSA. The trim removed 5 bases at V and 8 bases at J, leaving 5 bases unmatched. This CDR3 contains 14 residues. The CDR3 protein is CASSVPGLAGTQYF. CDR3 bases: TGTGCCAGCAGCGTACCGGGACTAGCGGGTACGCAGTATTTT.

At least ten counts were recorded for this clone. The V and J genes are TRBV20-1 and TRBJ2-1; either TRBD1 or TRBD2 may fit D (5 bases each). V was clipped by 5 bases and J by 2 bases, with 13 bases between them. The germline CDR1 and CDR2 sequences are DFQATT and SNEGSKA (reference sequence). This CDR3 is built from 14 residues. The CDR3 here is CSAPEGNAYNEQFF. DNA for the CDR3: TGCAGTGCTCCTGAGGGGAATGCCTACAATGAGCAGTTCTTC.

This clone counts as medium-sized. This chain's CDR3 is CASRGGDNEQFF. The DNA for the CDR3 is TGTGCCAGTCGAGGAGGGGACAATGAGCAGTTCTTC. V gene TRBV27 combines with J gene TRBJ2-1; perhaps TRBD2 as D (6 bases). Looked up from germline, CDR1 is MNHEY and CDR2 is SMNVEV (reference sequence). CDR3 length: 12 residues. Trimming removed 9 bases at V and 5 bases at J, with 11 bases between.

By share of the sample, this clone is medium-sized. The chain uses TRBV2 and TRBJ1-5; D is unclear. Trimming took 7 bases from V and 4 from J, leaving 11 bases between them. The germline V gene encodes CDR1 SNHLY and CDR2 FYNNEI. CDR3 size: 13 residues. The CDR3 loop reads CASKTGGNQPQHF. CDR3 coding DNA: TGTGCCAGCAAGACCGGAGGTAATCAGCCCCAGCATTTT.

The chain employs TRBV12-3 or TRBV12-4 and TRBJ1-2; 7 nucleotides align to TRBD1. There are 14 residues in the CDR3. With V trimmed by 6 bases and J by 2 bases, 6 bases remained unmatched. The CDR3 coding sequence is TGTGCCAGCAGCCCTGACAGGGAAAACTATGGCTACACCTTC. It specifies CASSPDRENYGYTF.

This clone has only a few counts. The rearrangement joins TRBV6-1 to TRBJ2-7, with D unresolved. The CDR3 extends over 15 amino acids. The V gene lost 2 bases and the J gene lost 2 bases, with 13 bases spanning the gap. Germline V gives CDR1 MNHNS, CDR2 SASEGT. The CDR3 DNA follows: TGTGCCAGCAGTGAATGGGGTCTCACCCCCTACGAGCAGTACTTC. Its translation is CASSEWGLTPYEQYF.

This clone showed up just a few times. The V and J genes are TRBV6-1 and TRBJ1-2; no firm D call. V was pared by 5 bases and J by 3 bases, with 16 bases between. The CDR3 is made up of 15 amino acids. CDR1 and CDR2 from the germline V gene are MNHNS and SASEGT. This CDR3 reads CASSLRARWDYGYTF. CDR3 nucleotide sequence: TGTGCCAGCAGTCTCCGGGCCCGGTGGGACTATGGCTACACCTTC.

This clone has only a few counts. V usage is TRBV18 and J usage is TRBJ2-1; 12 nucleotides agree with TRBD2. This CDR3 is built from 16 residues. Trimming cost V 0 bases and J 8 bases; bases outside gene matches: 5. Per the germline V gene, CDR1 is KGHSH and CDR2 is LQKENI. The CDR3 coding sequence is TGTGCCAGCTCACCACCGCAGACTAGCGGGGGTCATGAGCAGTTCTTC. The encoded protein is CASSPPQTSGGHEQFF.

By frequency in the sample, this clone is medium-sized. The chain recombines TRBV6-1 with TRBJ2-6; D is possibly TRBD2 (5 bases). Germline V gene data show CDR1 as MNHNS and CDR2 as SASEGT. The CDR3 is made up of 15 amino acids. V was clipped by 1 base and J by 4 bases, with 8 bases between them. This CDR3 reads CASSEGRAGANVLTF. CDR3 DNA sequence: TGTGCCAGCAGTGAAGGGCGGGCCGGGGCCAACGTCCTGACTTTC.

As to this clone: A read error may produce the germline difference seen at one junction end. This chain joins TRBV11-3 and TRBJ2-2, with 8 positions matching TRBD2. The CDR3 extends over 15 amino acids. In germline, CDR1 is SGHNT, CDR2 YENEEA. The CDR3 here is CASSLSGGDTGELFF. The CDR3 nucleotides read TGTGCCAGCAGCCTGAGCGGGGGAGACACCGGTGAGCTGTTTTTT. The full variable domain, rest sourced from reference TRBV11-3 and TRBJ2-2, is EAGVVQSPRYKIIEKKQPVAFWCNPISGHNTLYWYLQNLGQGPELLIRYENEEAVDDSQLPKDRFSAERLKGVDSTLKIQPAELGDSAVYLCASSLSGGDTGELFFGEGSRLTVL.

V is TRBV6-2 or TRBV6-3 and J is TRBJ2-7; 11 nucleotides agree with TRBD1. In germline, CDR1 is MNHEY, CDR2 SVGEGT. V was pared by 2 bases and J by 5 bases, with 5 bases of the junction left unmatched. CDR3 length equals 15 residues. The CDR3 loop is CASSYRGTGGHEQYF. DNA of the CDR3: TGTGCCAGCAGTTACCGCGGGACAGGGGGGCACGAGCAGTACTTC.

The V and J genes are TRBV15 and TRBJ2-5, with 12 bases fitting TRBD2. J was trimmed by 0 bases and V by 6 bases; bases with no gene match: 5. The CDR3 consists of 16 residues. Germline V gene lookup returns CDR1 LNHNV and CDR2 YYDKDF (reference sequence). The CDR3 coding sequence is TGTGCCACCAGAGAAGGACTAGCGGGATACCAAGAGACCCAGTACTTC. Residues: CATREGLAGYQETQYF.

This clone was picked up many times. The chain combines TRBV7-9 with TRBJ1-5; D gene unclear. The CDR3 is made up of 13 amino acids. The V gene's germline CDR1 is SEHNR and CDR2 FQNEAQ (reference sequence). V dropped 7 bases and J dropped 5 bases, with 12 bases sitting between them. CDR3 sequence reads: CASTRTADQPQHF. The CDR3 bases are TGTGCCAGCACACGGACGGCAGATCAGCCCCAGCATTTT.

This chain connects TRBV2 to TRBJ2-5; 11 bases line up with TRBD2. The CDR3 has 17 residues. With V trimmed by 6 bases and J by 3 bases, 12 bases remained unmatched. Germline V gives CDR1 SNHLY, CDR2 FYNNEI. DNA of the CDR3: TGTGCCAGCAGCCTCGGACTAGCGGGCCCCGCCAAAGAGACCCAGTACTTC. Protein product: CASSLGLAGPAKETQYF.

The V and J genes are TRBV6-5 and TRBJ1-6; unclear D gene. The CDR3 has 13 residues. The ends were cut back, 2 bases at V and 11 bases at J, with 10 bases in the middle. Germline values: CDR1 MNHEY, CDR2 SVGAGI. DNA for the CDR3: TGTGCCAGCAGTTACAACATCCGGGCACCCCTCCACTTT. This codes for CASSYNIRAPLHF.

This chain connects TRBV5-1 to TRBJ2-5, with D possibly matching TRBD1 (6 bases). Germline loops: CDR1 SGHRS, CDR2 YFSETQ. The V end lost 4 bases, the J end lost 5 bases, and 18 bases lay between the germline ends. The CDR3 covers 15 residues. CDR3 protein: CASSTGPRQEETQYF. DNA for the CDR3: TGCGCCAGCAGCACGGGGCCGAGACAGGAGGAGACCCAGTACTTC.

This CDR3 is CASSPNRGLSNEKLFF. The CDR3 DNA reads as TGTGCCAGCAGTCCTAACAGGGGGCTATCTAATGAAAAACTGTTTTTT. The chain carries TRBV28 and TRBJ1-4; 9 bases map to TRBD1. Trimming at V came to 5 bases and at J to 3 bases, leaving 7 bases not matched to a gene. The CDR3 contains 16 residues. CDR1 and CDR2 from the germline V gene are MDHEN and SYDVKM.

Many counts were recorded for this clone. The junction differs from germline at one of its ends, possibly a read error. The chain couples TRBV2 to TRBJ2-4; 7 nucleotides line up with TRBD2. Germline assignment: CDR1 SNHLY and CDR2 FYNNEI. This CDR3 is built from 14 residues. The CDR3 DNA reads as TGTACCAGCGGGGCCAACACTAACAAAAACATTCAGTACTTC. Protein sequence: CTSGANTNKNIQYF.